Each of the 25 T cell receptor beta chains below was sequenced from the same sample in a study of T-cell reconstitution after alpha-beta-depleted transplantation in children. TCRbeta library construction was performed incorporating unique molecular identifiers. TCRdb reanalysed the PCR reads using MiXCR and keeps one entry per CDR3 protein. This table has around 680,000 distinct CDR3 sequences, around 17% appearing once. This specimen was PBMCs from the stem cell graft donor, taken from the stem cell graft. The origin of the receptors is a human donor who donated a stem cell graft to a child with acute myeloid leukemia.

This clonotype was found many times. The chain couples TRBV6-4 to TRBJ2-2, with a tentative D call TRBD1 (6 bases). The CDR3 contains 15 residues. Germline lookup yields CDR1 MRHNA and CDR2 SNTAGT. The ends were cut back, 0 bases at V and 4 bases at J, with 9 bases in the middle. Written as DNA, the CDR3 is TGTGCCAGCAGTGACTCGGGCAGGGGCACCGGGGAGCTGTTTTTT. Protein: CASSDSGRGTGELFF.

This clonotype showed up many times. The rearrangement uses TRBV29-1 and TRBJ2-7; TRBD1 aligns across 7 bases. Trimming took 6 bases from V and 2 from J; bases not matched to a gene: 4. Germline CDR1 reads SQVTM; CDR2 reads ANQGSEA. The CDR3 is 12 amino acids. DNA for the CDR3: TGCAGCGTGACAGGGTCCACCTACGAGCAGTACTTC. As protein: CSVTGSTYEQYF.

The chain carries TRBV5-1 and TRBJ2-7; D gene unclear. The CDR3 runs 13 residues. The germline V gene encodes CDR1 SGHRS and CDR2 YFSETQ. V dropped 3 bases and J dropped 4 bases, with 11 bases sitting between them. The CDR3 loop reads CASSSYGDYEQYF. CDR3 sequence (DNA): TGCGCCAGCAGCTCCTATGGTGATTACGAGCAGTACTTC.

This chain links TRBV7-2 with TRBJ2-2; D is perhaps TRBD1 (7 bases). V gave up 5 bases and J gave up 6 bases, with 19 bases separating them. Germline V gene sequence: CDR1 SGHTA, CDR2 FQGNSA. The CDR3 sequence is 16 residues long. The CDR3 protein is CASSLQGGRGSGELFF. Here the CDR3 DNA reads TGTGCCAGCAGCCTCCAGGGGGGCCGAGGTTCCGGGGAGCTGTTTTTT.

This rearrangement joins TRBV7-2 to TRBJ2-7; D is unresolved. The CDR3 is 14 amino acids. Germline V gene data show CDR1 as SGHTA and CDR2 as FQGNSA. V was shortened by 1 base and J by 2 bases, with 9 bases between the two germline ends. The CDR3 loop is CASSLDRLAYEQYF. CDR3 bases: TGTGCCAGCAGCTTAGATCGCCTGGCCTACGAGCAGTACTTC.

This clonotype was observed a single time. A read error may be the cause here, since a much bigger clone is one base away. This chain uses TRBV12-3 or TRBV12-4 with TRBJ1-1; D remains unclear. This CDR3 contains 15 residues. The CDR3 DNA is TGTGCCAGCAGAGGATCGACGGACTTGAACACTGAAGCTTACTTT. This encodes CASRGSTDLNTEAYF.

In this sample, this clonotype turned up many times. CDR3 protein: CSATSAGQGFADTQYF. CDR3 bases: TGCAGTGCTACAAGTGCGGGACAGGGATTTGCAGATACGCAGTATTTT. The chain employs TRBV20-1 and TRBJ2-3, with TRBD1 matching 9 bases. This CDR3 has 16 amino acids. Germline loops: CDR1 DFQATT, CDR2 SNEGSKA (reference sequence). After removal of 4 bases from V and 4 bases from J, the junction contained 12 bases not matched to a gene.

This rearrangement joins TRBV4-2 to TRBJ2-3; a possible D gene is TRBD1 (6 bases). The V end lost 1 base, the J end lost 2 bases, and 13 bases lay between the germline ends. The CDR3 contains 16 residues. The germline gives CDR1 LGHNA, CDR2 YNFKEQ. CDR3 in DNA: TGTGCCAGCAGCCAAGGTCTGGACAGTTTCACAGATACGCAGTATTTT. As protein: CASSQGLDSFTDTQYF.

J is TRBJ2-1 and V is TRBV11-1; the D is unclear. The CDR3 runs to 14 residues. V lost 1 base and J lost 7, with 11 bases in between. Germline CDR1 and CDR2: SGHAT and FQDESV (reference sequence). In DNA form, the CDR3 reads TGTGCCAGCAGCTTAGTACGCGACTTGAATGAGCAGTTCTTC. This codes for CASSLVRDLNEQFF.

This sequence joins TRBV7-2 and TRBJ2-3; TRBD2 agrees at 10 bases. V shed 6 bases and J 3 bases; nucleotides not matched to a gene: 9. The germline V gene encodes CDR1 SGHTA and CDR2 FQGNSA. This CDR3 region has 16 residues. The CDR3 DNA is TGTGCCAGCAGTTTACCTAGCGGGGGTGGAACAGATACGCAGTATTTT. Translating it yields CASSLPSGGGTDTQYF. The variable domain in full, completed from reference TRBV7-2 and TRBJ2-3, reads GAGVSQSPSNKVTEKGKDVELRCDPISGHTALYWYRQSLGQGLEFLIYFQGNSAPDKSGLPSDRFSAERTGGSVSTLTIQRTQQEDSAVYLCASSLPSGGGTDTQYFGPGTRLTVL.

This clonotype was picked up one time. This chain connects TRBV5-8 to TRBJ1-5; D ambiguous. Trimming removed 0 bases from V and 6 bases from J, with 16 bases in between. CDR1 is SGHTS, CDR2 YDEGEE, per germline. This CDR3 has 16 residues. Here the CDR3 DNA reads TGTGCCAGCAGCTTGGGAGGTAACTACTTTCTTCAGCCCCAGCATTTT. Translation: CASSLGGNYFLQPQHF.

Ten or more counts support this clonotype. J is TRBJ1-2 and V is TRBV29-1; TRBD1 matches 7 bases. J was trimmed by 5 bases and V by 7 bases; bases with no gene match: 10. Germline CDR1 is SQVTM and CDR2 is ANQGSEA. The CDR3 runs 13 residues. CDR3 bases: TGCAGCGGTGGACAGGCCGCCTCTTATGGCTACACCTTC. Its translation: CSGGQAASYGYTF.

V usage is TRBV21-1 and J usage is TRBJ1-1; the listed D gene, TRBD1, was not tested against the DNA. TRBV21-1 is deemed a pseudogene. This CDR3 has 16 amino acids. CDR3 DNA: TGTGCCAGCAGCCGCCGGAACGGGGGGCCGAACACTGAAGCTTTCTTT. This encodes CASSRRNGGPNTEAFF.

In its sample, this clonotype was seen many times. The chain couples TRBV20-1 to TRBJ2-3; 11 bases match TRBD2. Unmatched junction bases numbered 10, after V lost 5 bases and J lost 0 bases. Germline-derived CDR1 and CDR2 are DFQATT and SNEGSKA (reference sequence). There are 17 residues in the CDR3. The CDR3 spells CSAPSATSGDSTDTQYF. The CDR3 DNA follows: TGCAGTGCTCCATCTGCGACTAGCGGGGATAGCACAGATACGCAGTATTTT.

A few counts support this clonotype. One end of the junction varies from germline; a read error may be responsible. The chain links TRBV12-3 or TRBV12-4 to TRBJ2-1; D may match TRBD1 or TRBD2 (7 bases each). The CDR3 has 13 residues. For the CDR3, the DNA is TGTGCCAGCAGTTTAGGACAGGGAGGGATTTTGGGCTTC. Its protein is CASSLGQGGILGF.

This clonotype has only a few counts. V and J are TRBV7-2 and TRBJ1-5; D is unresolved. The CDR3 is 15 residues long. CDR1 is SGHTA, CDR2 FQGNSA, per germline. V lost 4 bases, J lost 4 bases, and 14 bases lay in between. The CDR3 protein is CASSSSTSRNQPQHF. CDR3 DNA: TGTGCCAGCAGCTCCTCTACGAGCAGGAATCAGCCCCAGCATTTT.

Only a few counts were recorded for this clonotype. The J gene is TRBJ2-1, the V gene TRBV7-9; 9 bases are a match to TRBD2. V lost 9 bases, J lost 5 bases, and 14 bases stayed unmatched. CDR3 length: 16 residues. Germline CDR1 and CDR2: SEHNR and FQNEAQ (reference sequence). The CDR3 DNA reads TGTGCCAGTGTAGCGGGGGCGTCTGCTTTAAACAATGAGCAGTTCTTC. As protein: CASVAGASALNNEQFF. The entire variable domain, with the rest obtained from reference TRBV7-9 and TRBJ2-1, is as follows: DTGVSQNPRHKITKRGQNVTFRCDPISEHNRLYWYRQTLGQGPEFLTYFQNEAQLEKSRLLSDRFSAERPKGSFSTLEIQRTEQGDSAMYLCASVAGASALNNEQFFGPGTRLTVL.

This clonotype was counted at least ten times. The chain carries TRBV7-6 and TRBJ1-6; 8 bases agree with TRBD1. The V gene end was trimmed by 1 base and the J gene end by 8 bases; junction bases not matched to a gene: 1. The CDR3 spans 14 residues. The V gene's germline CDR1 is SGHVS and CDR2 FNYEAQ. This CDR3 is CASSLGTGYSPLHF. In nucleotides, the CDR3 is TGTGCCAGCAGCTTAGGGACAGGGTATTCACCCCTCCACTTT.

The V call is TRBV7-9, the J call TRBJ1-1; D is unresolved. The germline V gene encodes CDR1 SEHNR and CDR2 FQNEAQ (reference sequence). Trimming cost V 4 bases and J 7 bases, with 16 bases left between them. This CDR3 region has 14 residues. The CDR3 spells CASSSNALSREAFF. DNA of the CDR3: TGTGCCAGCAGCTCCAATGCCTTGTCGCGTGAAGCTTTCTTT.

This clonotype was found many times. This rearrangement joins TRBV25-1 to TRBJ2-3, with 15 bases that match TRBD2. V lost 4 bases and J lost 2; bases outside the gene matches: 10. Per germline, CDR1 MGHDK and CDR2 SYGVNS. The CDR3 loop spans 19 amino acids. The CDR3 protein is CASSAYPGLAGGNTDTQYF. CDR3 coding DNA: TGTGCCAGCAGTGCATACCCGGGACTAGCGGGGGGAAACACAGATACGCAGTATTTT.

The chain recombines TRBV20-1 with TRBJ1-4; TRBD1 aligns across 7 bases. CDR1 and CDR2 (germline): DFQATT, SNEGSKA (reference sequence). With V trimmed by 3 bases and J by 7 bases, 8 bases remained unmatched. CDR3 length: 14 residues. CDR3 sequence (DNA): TGCAGTGCTAGGCCCGACAGGGAAATTGAAAAACTGTTTTTT. Its translation: CSARPDREIEKLFF.

This clonotype has just a few counts. Here the CDR3 reads CASSLPLDRAVSNQPQHF. CDR3 in DNA: TGTGCCAGCAGTCTCCCCCTGGACAGGGCGGTGAGCAATCAGCCCCAGCATTTT. The gene calls are TRBV27 and TRBJ1-5; 8 bases fit TRBD1. Germline V gene lookup returns CDR1 MNHEY and CDR2 SMNVEV (reference sequence). This CDR3 has 18 amino acids. V shed 5 bases and J 1 base; nucleotides not matched to a gene: 13.

The table lists this clonotype with a few counts. The chain links TRBV12-3 or TRBV12-4 to TRBJ2-3; TRBD1 might be the D (5 bases). Trimming took off 6 bases at V and 7 bases at J, with 14 bases between the two ends. CDR3 size: 13 residues. In DNA form, the CDR3 reads TGTGCCAGCAGCCCTCGACAGCCCCATACGCAGTATTTT. Its protein is CASSPRQPHTQYF.

The rearrangement uses TRBV20-1 and TRBJ1-5, with 9 bases matching TRBD1. The CDR3 sequence is 16 residues long. CDR1 and CDR2 from the germline V gene are DFQATT and SNEGSKA (reference sequence). Losses at the gene ends were 5 bases for V and 0 bases for J; bases not matched to a gene: 8. The chain's CDR3 is CSAPDRGGSSNQPQHF. In DNA form, the CDR3 reads TGCAGTGCTCCGGACAGGGGAGGCTCTAGCAATCAGCCCCAGCATTTT.

This clonotype showed up just a few times. The J gene is TRBJ1-1, the V gene TRBV5-5, with D perhaps TRBD1 (5 bases). Germline V gene data show CDR1 as SGHKS and CDR2 as YYEKEE (reference sequence). The V end was cut by 0 bases, the J end by 3 bases, with 15 bases between. The CDR3 length is 16 residues. The CDR3 spells CASSLAPGAADTEAFF. The CDR3 coding sequence is TGTGCCAGCAGCTTGGCCCCCGGGGCGGCGGACACTGAAGCTTTCTTT.